Given below is one T cell receptor (beta chain) in context. This clone was recorded once. Which antigen it targets is not known. The input lacks base qualities; no much larger clone sits a single base away. The data are from a study of shared clonotypes between healthy human individuals (dated by TCRdb to about 2020). With respect to the entire study: The cohort comprised two women and a few men aged 18 to 49 years. For each donor, three plates each were used for CD4 naive and CD4 memory, two plates were used for CD8 naive, and one plate was used for CD8 memory. Blood TCR repertoires of 5 or 6 healthy adults were deeply sequenced to estimate repertoire size and the extent of clonotype sharing between individuals. To increase sequencing depth and limit assay-specific biases, different laboratories used diverse techniques to prepare libraries and sequence TCR repertoires. Each donor's leukapheresis produced roughly between roughly 0.85 and 10 billion PBMCs. Findings and caveats that apply to the study as a whole: Compared with non-shared clonotypes, the clonotypes found in all four sorted-subset donors had higher generation probabilities. Naive subsets generally had larger estimated clonotype richness than memory subsets did. Across a few donors, approximately 5% of naive CD4, 3% to 3.5% of naive CD8, roughly 2.3% of memory CD4, and approximately 0.4% of memory CD8 clonotypes were shared. Sampling was limited to blood, and TCR repertoires in tissue likely differ from TCR repertoires in blood. Pairwise subsampling indicated that sequencing depth was expected to affect the degree of clonotype sharing among donors. Because the study included only a small number of donors, the genetic and exposure-history diversity represented was limited. Incomplete sequencing was indicated by rarefaction of sorted-subset datasets, despite the large sequencing depth.

Using the deep immunoSEQ assay, multiplex PCR amplified TCR CDR3 regions from genomic DNA. Extracted genomic DNA from each cell subset was spread evenly across all wells of several immunoSEQ 96-well plates, with each plate serving as a replicate. For sorted subsets, 150 to 250 ng genomic DNA, equal to 30,000 or so T cell genomes, was loaded into each replicate PCR. The purified libraries were quantified using a Qubit 3.0 fluorometer, sized with a Bioanalyzer 2100, and then quantified again using the KAPA Library Quantification kit. Every immunoSEQ 96-well plate was sequenced on a separate single-read 150-cycle Illumina NextSeq 550 flow cell. On the study's bioinformatics: Because only junctional sequences without quality scores were contained in the immunoSEQ output, filtering matching that applied to full-length reads could not be performed. Sequences were annotated with PyIR, a Python wrapper for IgBLAST v1.9, and V/J genes and CDR3 were assigned using IMGT germline references. Reads were removed for weak V/J assignments (E-value above 1e-6), missing CDR3, stop codons, out-of-frame junctions, or ambiguous translated residues. V3J clonotypes were defined as sequences sharing an identical inferred V gene, J gene, and CDR3 amino acid sequence. Percentage overlap between repertoires was computed as shared unique clonotypes divided by the size of the smaller repertoire. Richness of each repertoire was evaluated using RTK rarefaction, the Chao1 estimator, and Recon v2.1 estimates of unobserved clonotypes. For all TCRbeta clonotypes obtained by the gDNA method from a handful of donors, generation probabilities were computed with OLGA. The immuneACCESS repertoire file appears here via TCRdb, limited to in-frame rearrangements. These files lack a portion of the clones; in checked studies, under half of the deficit traces to unresolved V genes, and the cause of the others is not known. The DNA was the basis for D and trimming; V, J and clone size are from that table. For this sample the table gives approximately 600,000 clones, of which around 95% were detected only once. 0.095% to 0.14% of the sample lies in the top ten.

CDR1 MNHEY and CDR2 SMNVEV are derived from the germline V gene (reference sequence). The germline V and J ends show losses of 8 bases and 3 bases respectively, and no gene match explains 4 bases of the junction. The cysteine opens and the phenylalanine closes a CDR3 of 13 amino acids. Of all the DNA, just the CDR3 is kept, 39 bases in frame from base 1. CD8 naive samples were CD45RO-negative cells positively selected for CCR7, giving a CD45RA+CCR7+ population that excluded TemRA cells. Donors were healthy HIV-negative adults with no recently reported acute infections or vaccinations. Only Caucasian adults living in Nashville, Tennessee, USA were represented among the donors. Blood was obtained by leukapheresis, after which PBMCs were separated by Ficoll-Histopaque density gradient centrifugation and cryopreserved in liquid nitrogen vapor phase. Analytical flow cytometry was used to check the purity and quantity of every magnetically sorted T cell population. Genomic DNA was isolated from every sorted fraction and measured by UV absorbance on a Nanodrop 2000c.

The sequence came from a woman in her twenties or thirties in good health. Sequenced material: naive CD8+ T cells sorted from blood. The sample's cell subset or site label is to be understood as: CD45RA+CCR7+. The receptor chain draws on TRBV27 and TRBJ2-7, with 10 bases matching TRBD2. CDR3 loop: CASGLAENYEQYF. The bases read TGTGCCAGCGGACTAGCGGAAAACTACGAGCAGTACTTC.